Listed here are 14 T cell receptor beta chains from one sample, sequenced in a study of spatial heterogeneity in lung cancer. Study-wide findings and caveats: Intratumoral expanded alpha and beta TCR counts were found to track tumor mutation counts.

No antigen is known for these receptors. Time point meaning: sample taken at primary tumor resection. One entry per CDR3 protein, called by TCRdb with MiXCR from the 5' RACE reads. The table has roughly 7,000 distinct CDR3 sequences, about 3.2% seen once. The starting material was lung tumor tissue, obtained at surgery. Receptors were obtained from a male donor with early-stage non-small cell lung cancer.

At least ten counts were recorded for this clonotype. The CDR3 DNA is TGCGCCAGCAGCTTGATGGGAGGGACCTACAATGAGCAGTTCTTC. Translation: CASSLMGGTYNEQFF. The gene calls are TRBV5-1 and TRBJ2-1, with 7 bases that match TRBD2. Germline values: CDR1 SGHRS, CDR2 YFSETQ. The CDR3 is 15 amino acids. Losses at the gene ends were 1 base for V and 2 bases for J; bases not matched to a gene: 3.

CDR3 DNA: TGTGCCAGCAGCGTAGCTAAGGCCCGCTCTGGGGCCAACGTCCTGACTTTC. Translated, it gives CASSVAKARSGANVLTF. The rearrangement uses TRBV9 and TRBJ2-6; D is unclear. This CDR3 has 17 amino acids. V lost 0 bases, J lost 0 bases, and 10 bases lay in between. Germline lookup yields CDR1 SGDLS and CDR2 YYNGEE.

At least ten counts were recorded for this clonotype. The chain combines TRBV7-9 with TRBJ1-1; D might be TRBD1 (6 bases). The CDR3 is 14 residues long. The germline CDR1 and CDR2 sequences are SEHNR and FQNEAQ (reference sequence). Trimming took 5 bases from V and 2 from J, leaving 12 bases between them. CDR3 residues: CASSPQGRNTEAFF. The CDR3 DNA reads TGTGCCAGCAGCCCCCAGGGGAGAAACACTGAAGCTTTCTTT.

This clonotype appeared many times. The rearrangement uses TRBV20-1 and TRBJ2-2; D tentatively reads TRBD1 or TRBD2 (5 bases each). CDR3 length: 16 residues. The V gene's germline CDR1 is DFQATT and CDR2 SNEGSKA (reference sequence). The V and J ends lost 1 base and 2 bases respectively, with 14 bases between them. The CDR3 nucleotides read TGCAGTGCTAGAGTAACCAGAGGGGTAAACACCGGGGAGCTGTTTTTT. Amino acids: CSARVTRGVNTGELFF.

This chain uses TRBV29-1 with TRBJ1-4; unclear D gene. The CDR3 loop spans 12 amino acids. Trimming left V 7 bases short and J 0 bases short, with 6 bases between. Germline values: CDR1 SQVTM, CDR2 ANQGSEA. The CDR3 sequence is CSAAATNEKLFF. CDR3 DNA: TGCAGCGCCGCGGCAACTAATGAAAAACTGTTTTTT.

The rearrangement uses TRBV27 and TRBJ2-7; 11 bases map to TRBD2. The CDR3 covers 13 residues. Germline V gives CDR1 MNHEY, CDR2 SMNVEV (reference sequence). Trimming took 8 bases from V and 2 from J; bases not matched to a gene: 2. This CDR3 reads CASQTSGAYEQYF. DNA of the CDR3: TGTGCCAGCCAGACTAGCGGGGCCTACGAGCAGTACTTC.

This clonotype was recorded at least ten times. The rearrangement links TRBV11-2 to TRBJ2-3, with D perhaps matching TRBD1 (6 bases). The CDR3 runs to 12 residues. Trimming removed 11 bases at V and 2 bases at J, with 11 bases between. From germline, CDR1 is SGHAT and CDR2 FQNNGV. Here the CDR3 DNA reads TGTGCCTGTGACAGGTACACAGATACGCAGTATTTT. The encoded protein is CACDRYTDTQYF. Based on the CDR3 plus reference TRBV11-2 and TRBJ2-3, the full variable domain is EAGVAQSPRYKIIEKRQSVAFWCNPISGHATLYWYQQILGQGPKLLIQFQNNGVVDDSQLPKDRFSAERLKGVDSTLKIQPAKLEDSAVYLCACDRYTDTQYFGPGTRLTVL.

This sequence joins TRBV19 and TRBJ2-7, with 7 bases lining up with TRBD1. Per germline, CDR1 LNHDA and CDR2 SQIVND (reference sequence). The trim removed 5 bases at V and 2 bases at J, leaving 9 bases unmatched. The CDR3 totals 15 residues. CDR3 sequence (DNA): TGTGCCAGTAGTCGTCCGGGACAGCCTCCCTACGAGCAGTACTTC. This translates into CASSRPGQPPYEQYF.

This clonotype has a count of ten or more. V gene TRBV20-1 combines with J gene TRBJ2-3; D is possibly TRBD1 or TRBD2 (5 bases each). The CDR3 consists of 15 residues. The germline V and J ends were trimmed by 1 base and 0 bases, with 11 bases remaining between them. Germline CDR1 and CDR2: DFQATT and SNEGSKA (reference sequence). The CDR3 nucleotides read TGCAGTGCTAGAGGGGGCGGAGGTAGCACAGATACGCAGTATTTT. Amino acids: CSARGGGGSTDTQYF.

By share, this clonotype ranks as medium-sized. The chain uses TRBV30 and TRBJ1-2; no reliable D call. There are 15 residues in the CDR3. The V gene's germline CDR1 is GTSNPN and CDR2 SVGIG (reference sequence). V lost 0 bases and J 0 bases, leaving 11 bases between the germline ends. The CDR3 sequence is CAWSVWESPNYGYTF. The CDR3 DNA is TGTGCCTGGAGTGTTTGGGAATCCCCTAACTATGGCTACACCTTC.

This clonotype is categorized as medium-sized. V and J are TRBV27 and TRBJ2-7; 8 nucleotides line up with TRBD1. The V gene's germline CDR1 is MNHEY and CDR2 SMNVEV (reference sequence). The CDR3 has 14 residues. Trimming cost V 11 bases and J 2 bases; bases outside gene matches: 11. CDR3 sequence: CAGLRTGITYEQYF. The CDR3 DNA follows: TGTGCCGGTTTGCGGACAGGGATTACCTACGAGCAGTACTTC.

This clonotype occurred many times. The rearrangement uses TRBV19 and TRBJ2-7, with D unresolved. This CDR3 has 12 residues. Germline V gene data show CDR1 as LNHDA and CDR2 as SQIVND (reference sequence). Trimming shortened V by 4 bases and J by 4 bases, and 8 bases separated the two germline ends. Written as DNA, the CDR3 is TGTGCCAGTAGTAATACAATGTACGAGCAGTACTTC. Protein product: CASSNTMYEQYF.

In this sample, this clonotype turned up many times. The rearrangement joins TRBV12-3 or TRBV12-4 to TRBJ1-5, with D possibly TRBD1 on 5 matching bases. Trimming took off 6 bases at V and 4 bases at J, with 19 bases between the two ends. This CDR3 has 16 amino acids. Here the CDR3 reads CASRPSRGGLNQPQHF. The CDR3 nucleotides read TGTGCCAGCAGGCCCTCCCGGGGGGGTCTTAATCAGCCCCAGCATTTT.

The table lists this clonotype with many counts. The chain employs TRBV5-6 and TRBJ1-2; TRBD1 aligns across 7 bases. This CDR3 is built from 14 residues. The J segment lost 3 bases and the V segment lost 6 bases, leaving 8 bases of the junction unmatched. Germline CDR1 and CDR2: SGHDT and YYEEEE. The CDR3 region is CASILGQADYGYTF. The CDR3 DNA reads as TGTGCCAGCATCCTCGGACAGGCTGACTATGGCTACACCTTC.